A single sample gave rise to the 6 T cell receptor beta chains below, sequenced in a study of cytomegalovirus exposure and HLA in healthy donors. 13 Jbeta primers and 60 Vbeta primers were used for the PCR. Here immunoSEQ multiplex PCR was the method, and the copy in TCRdb shows in-frame clones only, minus some. The repertoire holds a few hundred thousand clones, around 90% seen once, with about 1.7% in the top ten. The sequencing sample was made of PBMCs. The receptors were sampled from a girl aged 2-10 years in good health and CMV-seronegative.

The chain is built from TRBV4-1 and TRBJ2-4; D is possibly TRBD2 (6 bases). This CDR3 spans 16 amino acids. Per the germline V gene, CDR1 is MGHRA and CDR2 is YSYEKL. V was shortened by 3 bases and J by 4 bases, with 16 bases between the two germline ends. Here the CDR3 DNA reads TGCGCCAGCAGCCACTCACCGGGGGAAGGGAAAAACATTCAGTACTTC. Protein: CASSHSPGEGKNIQYF.

The J gene is TRBJ2-5, the V gene TRBV6-5, with a tentative D call TRBD2 (5 bases). The CDR3 contains 14 residues. Trimming shortened V by 3 bases and J by 7 bases, and 15 bases separated the two germline ends. Germline values: CDR1 MNHEY, CDR2 SVGAGI. CDR3 coding DNA: TGTGCCAGCAGTTATAATGGCGGGTCGGGGACCCAGTACTTC. Protein sequence: CASSYNGGSGTQYF.

CDR3 sequence: CASSPLSGGLTDTQYF. In DNA, the CDR3 is TGTGCCAGCAGCCCTCTCTCGGGAGGCCTCACAGATACGCAGTATTTT. This chain links TRBV7-6 with TRBJ2-3, with TRBD2 matching over 7 bases. V was clipped by 5 bases and J by 2 bases; unmatched bases: 10. CDR1 and CDR2 from the germline V gene are SGHVS and FNYEAQ. The CDR3 covers 16 residues. Full variable domain (missing parts from reference TRBV7-6 and TRBJ2-3): GAGVSQSPRYKVTKRGQDVALRCDPISGHVSLYWYRQALGQGPEFLTYFNYEAQQDKSGLPNDRFSAERPEGSISTLTIQRTEQRDSAMYRCASSPLSGGLTDTQYFGPGTRLTVL.

This clone is a singleton in its sample. This chain links TRBV10-1 with TRBJ2-2; 13 nucleotides agree with TRBD2. The length of the CDR3 is 16 residues. From germline, CDR1 is WNHNN and CDR2 SYGVQD (reference sequence). The J segment lost 7 bases and the V segment lost 8 bases, leaving 10 bases of the junction unmatched. CDR3 in amino acids: CASGTSGAGSGGELFF. CDR3 sequence (DNA): TGCGCCAGCGGGACTAGCGGGGCCGGCAGTGGCGGGGAGCTGTTTTTT.

This rearrangement joins TRBV6-4 to TRBJ2-5; 7 bases line up with TRBD1. The V segment lost 5 bases and the J segment 0 bases; nucleotides outside the gene matches: 15. The CDR3 loop spans 18 amino acids. The germline V gene has CDR1 MRHNA and CDR2 SNTAGT. The DNA of the CDR3 is TGTGCCAGCAGTCGTACCGACAGGGCTAGGGTAGACCAAGAGACCCAGTACTTC. Its protein product is CASSRTDRARVDQETQYF.

The genes are TRBV9 and TRBJ1-3; 8 nucleotides match TRBD1. Germline V gene data show CDR1 as SGDLS and CDR2 as YYNGEE. The CDR3 extends over 16 amino acids. J was trimmed by 6 bases and V by 0 bases; bases with no gene match: 8. For the CDR3, the DNA is TGTGCCAGCAGCGTAGCCCCCGGACAGGGACAAAACACCATATATTTT. This translates into CASSVAPGQGQNTIYF.